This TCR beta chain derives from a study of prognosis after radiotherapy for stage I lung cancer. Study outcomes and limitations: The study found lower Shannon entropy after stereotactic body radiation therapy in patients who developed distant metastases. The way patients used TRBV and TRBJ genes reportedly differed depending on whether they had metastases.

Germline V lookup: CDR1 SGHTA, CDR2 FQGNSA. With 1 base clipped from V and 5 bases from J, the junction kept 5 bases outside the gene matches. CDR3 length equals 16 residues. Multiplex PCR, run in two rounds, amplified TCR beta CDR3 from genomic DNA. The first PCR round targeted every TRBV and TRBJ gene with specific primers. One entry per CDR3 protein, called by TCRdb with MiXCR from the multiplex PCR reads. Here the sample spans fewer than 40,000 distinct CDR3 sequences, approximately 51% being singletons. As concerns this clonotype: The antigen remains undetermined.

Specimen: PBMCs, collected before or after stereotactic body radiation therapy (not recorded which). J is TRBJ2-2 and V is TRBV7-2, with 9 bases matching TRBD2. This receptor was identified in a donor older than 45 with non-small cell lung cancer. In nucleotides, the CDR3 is TGTGCCAGCAGCTTAGTAGCGGGAGAAGGAACCGGGGAGCTGTTTTTT. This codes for CASSLVAGEGTGELFF. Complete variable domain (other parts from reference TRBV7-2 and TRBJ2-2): GAGVSQSPSNKVTEKGKDVELRCDPISGHTALYWYRQSLGQGLEFLIYFQGNSAPDKSGLPSDRFSAERTGGSVSTLTIQRTQQEDSAVYLCASSLVAGEGTGELFFGEGSRLTVL.